A single sample is the source of the 8 T cell receptor beta chains below, sequenced in a study of T cell responses to AZD1222 COVID-19 vaccine. Profiled with immunoSEQ multiplex PCR; TCRdb holds only in-frame clones, not every one. The repertoire holds 150,000 to 200,000 clones, with around 90% as singletons. Source: peripheral blood, taken 28 days after the second dose of the MenACWY control vaccine. Receptor source: an adult who received the MenACWY meningococcal vaccine as a control.

The rearrangement uses TRBV6-5 and TRBJ1-6, with 7 bases lining up with TRBD1. V dropped 8 bases and J dropped 3; count of bases not matched to a gene: 7. CDR1 MNHEY and CDR2 SVGAGI come from the germline V gene. This CDR3 has 15 residues. The CDR3 nucleotides read TGTGCCAGCCAAACAGGGGACAACTATAATTCACCCCTCCACTTT. Translating gives CASQTGDNYNSPLHF.

This chain joins TRBV29-1 and TRBJ2-1; 7 bases line up with TRBD1. Trimming took 1 base from V and 1 from J; bases not matched to a gene: 10. The V gene's germline CDR1 is SQVTM and CDR2 ANQGSEA. CDR3 size: 17 residues. This CDR3 is CSVEGSKEDRSYNEQFF. CDR3 DNA: TGCAGCGTTGAAGGGAGTAAGGAGGACAGGTCCTACAATGAGCAGTTCTTC.

The chain employs TRBV6-4 and TRBJ2-7, with TRBD2 as a possible D gene (5 bases). Trimming took off 0 bases at V and 1 base at J, with 16 bases between the two ends. The CDR3 covers 17 residues. Germline CDR1 is MRHNA and CDR2 is SNTAGT. The CDR3 nucleotides are TGTGCCAGCAGTGACTCGTTTTTCCGGGGTAGGTCCTACGAGCAGTACTTC. Protein: CASSDSFFRGRSYEQYF.

This chain links TRBV4-1 with TRBJ2-1, with TRBD2 identical over 8 bases. Germline CDR1 and CDR2: MGHRA and YSYEKL. There are 16 residues in the CDR3. V was clipped by 1 base and J by 4 bases; unmatched bases: 6. CDR3 residues: CASSQARLAGYNEQFF. The CDR3, as DNA: TGCGCCAGCAGCCAAGCCCGGCTAGCGGGTTACAATGAGCAGTTCTTC.

V usage is TRBV20-1 and J usage is TRBJ1-1, with D uncertain. This CDR3 comprises 11 residues. V was clipped by 5 bases and J by 2 bases, with 6 bases between them. CDR1 is DFQATT, CDR2 SNEGSKA, per germline (reference sequence). CDR3 sequence: CSAAGNTEAFF. The CDR3 DNA sequence: TGCAGTGCTGCGGGTAACACTGAAGCTTTCTTT.

For the CDR3, the DNA is TGTGCCAGCAGTGAGAACGGAGATAGCAATCAGCCCCAGCATTTT. As protein: CASSENGDSNQPQHF. The chain recombines TRBV6-4 with TRBJ1-5; D gene unclear. Between the trimmed V and J ends, which lost 3 bases and 0 bases, there was a span of 9 bases. The CDR3 has 15 amino acids. Germline CDR1 MRHNA, CDR2 SNTAGT.

This chain uses TRBV28 with TRBJ1-5, with D hard to call. The ends were cut back, 8 bases at V and 4 bases at J, with 15 bases in the middle. This CDR3 comprises 14 residues. CDR1 and CDR2 from the germline V gene are MDHEN and SYDVKM. CDR3 sequence reads: CASGESRMNQPQHF. CDR3 in DNA: TGTGCCAGCGGGGAAAGCAGGATGAATCAGCCCCAGCATTTT. Filled out from reference TRBV28 and TRBJ1-5, the complete variable domain reads DVKVTQSSRYLVKRTGEKVFLECVQDMDHENMFWYRQDPGLGLRLIYFSYDVKMKEKGDIPEGYSVSREKKERFSLILESASTNQTSMYLCASGESRMNQPQHFGDGTRLSIL.

J is TRBJ2-7 and V is TRBV6-5; 9 bases align to TRBD1. After removal of 2 bases from V and 4 bases from J, the junction contained 3 bases not matched to a gene. CDR3 size: 14 residues. CDR1 MNHEY and CDR2 SVGAGI come from the germline V gene. The CDR3 DNA sequence: TGTGCCAGCAGTTACGGGGACAGGGCTTACGAGCAGTACTTC. As protein: CASSYGDRAYEQYF.